This record looks at one T cell receptor beta chain sequence and its context. This specimen comes from a study of control samples from healthy donors and cancer patients. The table came from immunoSEQ multiplex PCR; TCRdb's copy has only in-frame clones and leaves some out. Among 230,000 or so clones, roughly 94% were seen once, and the ten largest hold approximately 1.6%. With 1 base removed from V and 7 bases from J, the gap between germline ends came to 5 bases. Looked up from germline, CDR1 is SQVTM and CDR2 is ANQGSEA. The CDR3 is 11 amino acids. The sequenced sample consisted of blood. The gene calls are TRBV29-1 and TRBJ2-1; no definite D call. This clonotype was sampled from a man between 45 and 60 years old in good health. CDR3 loop: CSVEGVNEQFF. For the CDR3, the DNA is TGCAGCGTTGAAGGAGTGAATGAGCAGTTCTTC.